The next 28 T cell receptor beta chains were all read from a single sample in a study of blood T cells in healthy people across ages. The use of a sample-barcoded 5' primer and a J-beta primer mix characterized a second PCR of roughly 7 to 12 cycles. TCRdb ran MiXCR on the 5' RACE reads and lists one entry per CDR3 protein. The repertoire holds almost 550,000 distinct CDR3 sequences, with around 24% as singletons. A further study also used this sample, focusing on T cells of mothers and their children.

Sequenced sample: blood. These receptors all stem from a boy younger than 18 in good health.

The chain has TRBV7-2 and TRBJ2-2; D ambiguous. The germline CDR1 and CDR2 sequences are SGHTA and FQGNSA. This CDR3 has 14 amino acids. The V and J ends lost 3 bases and 6 bases respectively, with 11 bases between them. CDR3 bases: TGTGCCAGCAGCTTTTCAGCAGGCCCCGGGGAGCTGTTTTTT. It codes for CASSFSAGPGELFF.

The chain carries TRBV18 and TRBJ2-7; D gene uncertain. The CDR3 runs to 17 residues. Trimming took off 1 base at V and 2 bases at J, with 18 bases between the two ends. The germline gives CDR1 KGHSH, CDR2 LQKENI. In DNA form, the CDR3 reads TGTGCCAGCTCACCACAAAATCTAGGACCTAGTACCTACGAGCAGTACTTC. As protein: CASSPQNLGPSTYEQYF. The variable domain in full, completed from reference TRBV18 and TRBJ2-7, reads NAGVMQNPRHLVRRRGQEARLRCSPMKGHSHVYWYRQLPEEGLKFMVYLQKENIIDESGMPKERFSAEFPKEGPSILRIQQVVRGDSAAYFCASSPQNLGPSTYEQYFGPGTRLTVT.

V gene TRBV7-9 combines with J gene TRBJ2-6; 10 nucleotides line up with TRBD1. Trimming at V came to 3 bases and at J to 0 bases, leaving 2 bases not matched to a gene. The CDR3 consists of 17 residues. Looked up from germline, CDR1 is SEHNR and CDR2 is FQNEAQ (reference sequence). The CDR3 bases are TGTGCCAGCAGCTTGGGACAGGGGCGCTCTGGGGCCAACGTCCTGACTTTC. It yields the protein CASSLGQGRSGANVLTF. Based on the CDR3 plus reference TRBV7-9 and TRBJ2-6, the full variable domain is DTGVSQNPRHKITKRGQNVTFRCDPISEHNRLYWYRQTLGQGPEFLTYFQNEAQLEKSRLLSDRFSAERPKGSFSTLEIQRTEQGDSAMYLCASSLGQGRSGANVLTFGAGSRLTVL.

This clonotype showed up just a few times. The chain joins TRBV6-2 or TRBV6-3 to TRBJ2-6; either TRBD1 or TRBD2 may fit D (5 bases each). V lost 0 bases and J lost 4, with 19 bases in between. Germline loops: CDR1 MNHEY, CDR2 SVGEGT. CDR3 length: 19 residues. The CDR3 coding sequence is TGTGCCAGCAGTTACTCCGGGGCATTCCCCCCTCGGGGGGCCAACGTCCTGACTTTC. This gives the protein CASSYSGAFPPRGANVLTF.

A word on this clonotype: Given the absence of the conserved phenylalanine or tryptophan at the CDR3 end, a read error is likely. The V and J genes are TRBV6-6 and TRBJ2-1; D remains ambiguous. V was cut by 5 bases and J by 7 bases, with 12 bases left in between. This CDR3 comprises 13 residues. Germline assignment: CDR1 MNHNY and CDR2 SVGAGI (reference sequence). The CDR3 nucleotides are TGTGCCAGCAGTGTGGATTTTTGGAATGAGCAGTTCTCC. Translating gives CASSVDFWNEQFS.

CDR3: CASSLRDRENIQYF. The CDR3 coding sequence is TGTGCCAGCAGCTTAAGGGACAGGGAAAACATTCAGTACTTC. V is TRBV13 and J is TRBJ2-4; 9 nucleotides agree with TRBD1. The ends lost 2 bases at V and 5 bases at J; junction bases unmatched: 1. The CDR3 contains 14 residues. CDR1 PRHDT and CDR2 FYEKMQ come from the germline V gene (reference sequence).

The rearrangement links TRBV6-5 to TRBJ1-2; 8 bases match TRBD1. Unmatched junction bases numbered 7, after V lost 5 bases and J lost 8 bases. This CDR3 spans 13 amino acids. CDR1 and CDR2 from the germline V gene are MNHEY and SVGAGI. The DNA of the CDR3 is TGTGCCAGCAGTCTCGGACAGGGTCTGGGCTACACCTTC. It specifies CASSLGQGLGYTF.

This clonotype was counted only a few times. This chain joins TRBV5-6 and TRBJ1-6; D is unresolved. V was pared by 1 base and J by 9 bases, with 5 bases between. This CDR3 contains 12 residues. Per the germline V gene, CDR1 is SGHDT and CDR2 is YYEEEE. CDR3 nucleotide sequence: TGTGCCAGCAGCTTGACCGGTTCACCCCTCCACTTT. The encoded protein is CASSLTGSPLHF.

This chain connects TRBV7-2 to TRBJ2-5, with D unclear. There are 14 residues in the CDR3. Germline V gives CDR1 SGHTA, CDR2 FQGNSA. Trimming shortened V by 5 bases and J by 4 bases, and 14 bases separated the two germline ends. This CDR3 is CASSPVGRIETQYF. In DNA form, the CDR3 reads TGTGCCAGCAGCCCCGTGGGCAGGATAGAGACCCAGTACTTC.

CDR3 protein: CSARDRVVAGANVLTF. CDR3 DNA: TGCAGTGCTAGAGATCGAGTCGTGGCTGGGGCCAACGTCCTGACTTTC. This chain links TRBV20-1 with TRBJ2-6; D unclear. The germline V gene has CDR1 DFQATT and CDR2 SNEGSKA (reference sequence). The V end lost 0 bases, the J end lost 2 bases, and 11 bases lay between the germline ends. The CDR3 has 16 amino acids.

J is TRBJ2-2 and V is TRBV28, with unresolved D. Per germline, CDR1 MDHEN and CDR2 SYDVKM. Trimming removed 6 bases from V and 0 bases from J, with 8 bases in between. The CDR3 has 14 residues. This chain's CDR3 is CASRDGANTGELFF. The CDR3 DNA follows: TGTGCCAGCAGGGACGGTGCGAACACCGGGGAGCTGTTTTTT.

The chain recombines TRBV18 with TRBJ2-5, with 8 nucleotides matching TRBD2. Unmatched junction bases numbered 4, after V lost 4 bases and J lost 3 bases. CDR1 is KGHSH and CDR2 is LQKENI in the germline V gene. This CDR3 has 14 residues. CDR3 bases: TGTGCCAGCTCACTGGGACTAGGTGAAGAGACCCAGTACTTC. Translating gives CASSLGLGEETQYF.

This clonotype appeared a few times. V and J are TRBV6-2 or TRBV6-3 and TRBJ2-7; D tentatively reads TRBD1 or TRBD2 (7 bases each). The CDR3 has 22 residues. Trimming removed 2 bases from V and 3 bases from J, with 35 bases in between. Germline V gene lookup returns CDR1 MNHEY and CDR2 SVGEGT. The CDR3 sequence is CASSYQLRILQRQGRGSYEQYF. CDR3 DNA: TGTGCCAGCAGTTACCAACTACGGATTCTGCAAAGACAGGGCCGCGGGAGCTACGAGCAGTACTTC.

The gene calls are TRBV7-9 and TRBJ2-5; 8 positions agree with TRBD1. The CDR3 consists of 15 residues. V was pared by 5 bases and J by 1 base, with 6 bases of the junction left unmatched. The germline V gene encodes CDR1 SEHNR and CDR2 FQNEAQ (reference sequence). Here the CDR3 reads CASSPGQGTQETQYF. As DNA, the CDR3 is TGTGCCAGCAGCCCCGGACAGGGAACCCAAGAGACCCAGTACTTC.

The chain uses TRBV28 and TRBJ1-4, with no clear D. The V gene's germline CDR1 is MDHEN and CDR2 SYDVKM. CDR3 length: 14 residues. V was pared by 6 bases and J by 7 bases, with 15 bases between. CDR3 region: CASSLRAATEKLFF. The CDR3 nucleotides read TGTGCCAGCAGCCTCCGGGCGGCGACTGAAAAACTGTTTTTT.

This clonotype was recorded at least ten times. The chain carries TRBV7-6 and TRBJ1-4; no clear D gene. CDR3 size: 13 residues. The germline V gene encodes CDR1 SGHVS and CDR2 FNYEAQ. V lost 5 bases, J lost 8 bases, and 12 bases lay in between. CDR3 sequence reads: CASSRDRAEKLFF. The CDR3 nucleotides are TGTGCCAGCAGCCGAGACCGCGCCGAAAAACTGTTTTTT.

This clonotype was found a few times. One end of the junction is discordant with germline, which a read error may explain. The chain uses TRBV3-1 and TRBJ1-1; D possibly corresponds to TRBD1 (5 bases). Germline loops: CDR1 LGHDT, CDR2 YNNKEL (reference sequence). The CDR3 runs to 12 residues. For the CDR3, the DNA is TGTACCAGCAGCCAAGAGGGGCGAGAAGCTTTCTTT. Amino acid sequence: CTSSQEGREAFF.

V usage is TRBV7-9 and J usage is TRBJ2-7; the D gene is possibly TRBD2 (5 bases). The ends were cut back, 4 bases at V and 0 bases at J, with 16 bases in the middle. CDR1 and CDR2 from the germline V gene are SEHNR and FQNEAQ (reference sequence). The CDR3 loop spans 16 amino acids. The CDR3 here is CASSSSMRESSYEQYF. In DNA, the CDR3 is TGTGCCAGCAGCTCATCGATGAGGGAGAGCTCCTACGAGCAGTACTTC.

This clonotype was picked up a small number of times. The chain uses TRBV3-1 and TRBJ1-3; D not certain. The CDR3 is 14 residues long. Deletions cut 1 base from V and 2 bases from J, with 6 bases between. CDR1 is LGHDT, CDR2 YNNKEL, per germline (reference sequence). This CDR3 reads CASSQGVTGNTIYF. In nucleotides, the CDR3 is TGTGCCAGCAGCCAAGGTGTCACTGGAAACACCATATATTTT.

In regard to this clonotype: A much bigger clone sits one base away, suggesting this may be a read error. This chain links TRBV7-9 with TRBJ1-6; 7 bases match TRBD1. This CDR3 is 13 amino acids long. Per germline, CDR1 SEHNR and CDR2 FQNEAQ (reference sequence). Unmatched junction bases numbered 9, after V lost 5 bases and J lost 14 bases. The CDR3 reads CASSGTGESSLHF. The DNA for the CDR3 is TGTGCCAGCAGCGGTACAGGGGAATCATCCCTCCACTTT.

There are a few counts of this clonotype. The V call is TRBV5-1, the J call TRBJ1-2; 7 bases agree with TRBD1. J gave up 3 bases and V 3 bases, and 14 bases lay outside the gene matches. CDR3 length: 17 amino acids. CDR1 is SGHRS, CDR2 YFSETQ, per germline. The CDR3 spells CASSYSPRDRGDYGYTF. The CDR3, as DNA: TGCGCCAGCAGCTACTCTCCCCGGGACAGAGGAGACTATGGCTACACCTTC.

The chain joins TRBV7-3 to TRBJ1-5; TRBD1 aligns across 11 bases. The germline V gene has CDR1 SGHTA and CDR2 FQGTGA. After removal of 8 bases from V and 8 bases from J, the junction contained 8 bases not matched to a gene. CDR3 length equals 14 residues. This chain's CDR3 is CASWDRGVGEPQHF. The CDR3 nucleotides read TGTGCCAGCTGGGACAGGGGGGTAGGCGAGCCCCAGCATTTT.

This clonotype was seen at least ten times. The chain couples TRBV20-1 to TRBJ2-6; 8 nucleotides agree with TRBD2. This CDR3 region has 16 residues. Germline-derived CDR1 and CDR2 are DFQATT and SNEGSKA (reference sequence). The ends lost 3 bases at V and 1 base at J; junction bases unmatched: 5. The CDR3 nucleotides read TGCAGTGCTAGTCCCAGCGGGGGATCTGGGGCCAACGTCCTGACTTTC. Translation: CSASPSGGSGANVLTF.

This clonotype was found many times. The V and J genes are TRBV28 and TRBJ1-6, with unresolved D. Germline CDR1 reads MDHEN; CDR2 reads SYDVKM. CDR3 length: 10 amino acids. Trimming removed 11 bases from V and 7 bases from J, with 6 bases in between. The CDR3 protein is CASGNSPLHF. Written as DNA, the CDR3 is TGTGCCTCCGGAAATTCACCCCTCCACTTT.

This rearrangement joins TRBV9 to TRBJ2-1; D might be TRBD1 (5 bases). V lost 0 bases and J 7 bases, leaving 14 bases between the germline ends. The V gene's germline CDR1 is SGDLS and CDR2 YYNGEE. This CDR3 contains 15 residues. The CDR3 is CASSVGRGPPNEQFF. CDR3 in DNA: TGTGCCAGCAGCGTAGGTAGGGGTCCCCCAAATGAGCAGTTCTTC.

The rearrangement uses TRBV7-8 and TRBJ1-6; possibly TRBD1 for D (5 bases). Trimming removed 5 bases from V and 0 bases from J, with 11 bases in between. The germline V gene encodes CDR1 SGHVS and CDR2 FQNEAQ. The CDR3 is made up of 16 amino acids. The CDR3: CASSQVGGSYNSPLHF. CDR3 DNA sequence: TGTGCCAGCAGCCAAGTTGGGGGCTCCTATAATTCACCCCTCCACTTT.

This clonotype was detected only a few times. The chain carries TRBV2 and TRBJ2-1; 7 positions agree with TRBD2. J gave up 5 bases and V 6 bases, and 13 bases lay outside the gene matches. The length of the CDR3 is 16 residues. CDR1 is SNHLY, CDR2 FYNNEI, per germline. CDR3 sequence (DNA): TGTGCCAGCAGCAAGCCCGGACTAGTCCTTGACAATGAGCAGTTCTTC. It is translated as CASSKPGLVLDNEQFF. Drawing the rest from reference TRBV2 and TRBJ2-1, the complete variable domain is EPEVTQTPSHQVTQMGQEVILRCVPISNHLYFYWYRQILGQKVEFLVSFYNNEISEKSEIFDDQFSVERPDGSNFTLKIRSTKLEDSAMYFCASSKPGLVLDNEQFFGPGTRLTVL.

This clonotype was counted ten times or more. J is TRBJ2-1 and V is TRBV7-9; TRBD2 agrees at 11 bases. With 5 bases clipped from V and 7 bases from J, the junction kept 13 bases outside the gene matches. The CDR3 length is 17 residues. The germline V gene encodes CDR1 SEHNR and CDR2 FQNEAQ (reference sequence). Here the CDR3 reads CASSPRVSSSGRNEQFF. The CDR3 DNA follows: TGTGCCAGCAGCCCCCGAGTTTCGTCTAGCGGGAGGAATGAGCAGTTCTTC.